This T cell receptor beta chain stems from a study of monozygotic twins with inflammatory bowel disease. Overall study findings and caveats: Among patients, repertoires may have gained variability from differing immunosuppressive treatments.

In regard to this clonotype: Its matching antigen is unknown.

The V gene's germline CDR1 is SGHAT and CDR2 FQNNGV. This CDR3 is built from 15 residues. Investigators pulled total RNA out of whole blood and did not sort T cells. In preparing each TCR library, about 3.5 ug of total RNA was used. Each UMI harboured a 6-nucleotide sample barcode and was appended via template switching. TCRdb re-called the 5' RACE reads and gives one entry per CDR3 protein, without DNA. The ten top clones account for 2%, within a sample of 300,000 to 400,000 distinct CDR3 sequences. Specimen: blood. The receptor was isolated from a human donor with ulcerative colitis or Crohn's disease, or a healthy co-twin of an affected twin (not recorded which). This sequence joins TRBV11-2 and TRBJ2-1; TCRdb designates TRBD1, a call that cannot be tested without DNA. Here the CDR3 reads CASSLVAGKGNEQFF.